The TCR beta chain under discussion was sequenced for a study of blood T cell repertoires in COVID-19. As for the study in general: COVID-19 samples collected from the United States, Italy and Spain covered acute and convalescent phases. Nucleic acid was either cDNA or gDNA, and it came from T cells, B-cell-depleted T cells, or PBMCs.

Germline trimming cut 6 bases from V and 0 bases from J; bases unmatched to any gene: 8. Germline CDR1 is SGHTA and CDR2 is FQGNSA. This CDR3 is 16 amino acids long. Per the original data handling: It was from reference gene primer amplification that nucleated cell counts were estimated. Data came from immunoSEQ multiplex PCR; TCRdb stores just in-frame clones and leaves some out. That table supplies the V and J calls and clone size; D and trimming were determined from the DNA. The table has 80,000 to 95,000 clones, about 87% seen once. Sequencing was performed on peripheral blood. This sequence was found in a human donor in a cohort sampled during active COVID-19. This chain links TRBV7-2 with TRBJ1-5; 7 nucleotides match TRBD1. CDR3 nucleotide sequence: TGTGCCAGCAGACCTCCGGGACAGAATAGCAATCAGCCCCAGCATTTT. The encoded protein is CASRPPGQNSNQPQHF. Using reference TRBV7-2 and TRBJ1-5 for the parts outside the CDR3, the full variable domain is GAGVSQSPSNKVTEKGKDVELRCDPISGHTALYWYRQSLGQGLEFLIYFQGNSAPDKSGLPSDRFSAERTGGSVSTLTIQRTQQEDSAVYLCASRPPGQNSNQPQHFGDGTRLSIL.